This T cell receptor beta chain was found in a study of blood T cell repertoires in COVID-19. Some clones are missing from TCRdb's copy, which holds only in-frame ones; the method was immunoSEQ multiplex PCR. The sample lists 250,000 to 300,000 clones; about 90% were seen once. CDR3 length: 18 amino acids. The trim removed 4 bases at V and 0 bases at J, leaving 6 bases unmatched. Germline-derived CDR1 and CDR2 are SGHRS and YFSETQ. The chain has TRBV5-1 and TRBJ2-1; 14 bases line up with TRBD2. This clonotype was sampled from a woman in her 50s who had recovered from COVID-19. Sequenced material: peripheral blood. This chain's CDR3 is CASSPGLAGGSSYNEQFF. CDR3 bases: TGCGCCAGCAGCCCCGGACTAGCGGGAGGTAGCTCCTACAATGAGCAGTTCTTC.